This T cell receptor beta chain was recorded in a study of cytomegalovirus exposure and HLA in healthy donors. Notes on the study in general: Using a false discovery rate of 0.05, a later analysis showed that approximately 17,000 TCR beta sequences were associated with HLA alleles. Researchers reported that a few CMV-associated chains were confirmed in vitro as CMV antigen-specific.

The primer mix had 60 Vbeta and 13 Jbeta primers. Assay: immunoSEQ multiplex PCR; the TCRdb copy retains only in-frame clones and omits some. The sample lists over 100,000 clones, about 74% seen once, with 5.5% to 8% in the top ten. This clone was counted between two and nine times. What it binds is unknown. V lost 1 base and J lost 3, with 9 bases in between. Germline CDR1 and CDR2: SGHRS and YFSETQ. The CDR3 is 14 amino acids. The material sequenced was PBMCs. The rearrangement uses TRBV5-1 and TRBJ2-3; D gene ambiguous. The clonotype originates from a male donor in good health and CMV-seronegative. CDR3 nucleotides: TGCGCCAGCAGCTTGAACCACCGGACAGATACGCAGTATTTT. As protein: CASSLNHRTDTQYF.